The 9 T cell receptor beta chains given below trace back to one sample, sequenced in a study of CD8+CD57+ T cells in acquired aplastic anemia. The template for TCR beta VDJ and CDR3 sequence profiling was genomic DNA. TCRdb re-derived calls from the reads in MiXCR, one entry per CDR3 protein. The repertoire holds over 200,000 distinct CDR3 sequences, with around 60% as singletons. The sample comprised sorted CD4+, CD8+, or CD8+CD57+ T cells (not recorded which) from PBMCs. Receptor source: a human donor in good health.

The table lists this clonotype with many counts. The chain uses TRBV3-1 and TRBJ2-1; 12 bases line up with TRBD1. V shed 2 bases, J shed 7 bases, and the junction held 9 bases outside the gene matches. The CDR3 spans 17 residues. Germline assignment: CDR1 LGHDT and CDR2 YNNKEL (reference sequence). CDR3 DNA sequence: TGTGCCAGCAGCCAATCAGATGGGACAGGGGGCCGGAATGAGCAGTTCTTC. This gives the protein CASSQSDGTGGRNEQFF.

Turning to this clonotype: The conserved final phenylalanine or tryptophan is absent from the CDR3, which likely points to a read error. The DNA is omitted, as the CDR3 cannot be located on it reliably, and the CDR3 follows TCRdb's listing. Here the CDR3 reads CASSPNVGSY. J is TRBJ1-1 and V is TRBV7-9. The CDR3 spans 10 amino acids, including both terminal residues. Germline V gives CDR1 SEHNR, CDR2 FQNEAQ (reference sequence).

This clonotype was found a few times. The chain has TRBV7-2 and TRBJ2-5; a weak D match, TRBD1 (5 bases). Germline CDR1 is SGHTA and CDR2 is FQGNSA. Trimming pared 5 bases from V and 4 bases from J, leaving 14 bases between. This CDR3 is 14 amino acids long. The CDR3 sequence: CASSPDSRGETQYF. The CDR3 coding sequence is TGTGCCAGCAGCCCCGACTCAAGGGGAGAGACCCAGTACTTC.

This clonotype was seen ten or more times. The V and J genes are TRBV9 and TRBJ2-7; 7 bases align to TRBD1. The J segment lost 1 base and the V segment lost 3 bases, leaving 7 bases of the junction unmatched. The germline V gene encodes CDR1 SGDLS and CDR2 YYNGEE. The CDR3 covers 15 residues. In DNA form, the CDR3 reads TGTGCCAGCAGCGCGGGGACAGAAAGTTCCTACGAGCAGTACTTC. It is translated as CASSAGTESSYEQYF. Together with reference TRBV9 and TRBJ2-7, the CDR3 gives the full variable domain: DSGVTQTPKHLITATGQRVTLRCSPRSGDLSVYWYQQSLDQGLQFLIQYYNGEERAKGNILERFSAQQFPDLHSELNLSSLELGDSALYFCASSAGTESSYEQYFGPGTRLTVT.

The V and J genes are TRBV12-3 or TRBV12-4 and TRBJ1-2; a possible D gene is TRBD1 (5 bases). The ends were cut back, 3 bases at V and 7 bases at J, with 12 bases in the middle. The CDR3 contains 13 residues. CDR3 DNA: TGTGCCAGCAGTTTGGCGGGACCTAGTGGCTACACCTTC. Encoded protein: CASSLAGPSGYTF.

The V call is TRBV20-1, the J call TRBJ2-5, with TRBD2 identical over 11 bases. The CDR3 consists of 16 residues. Germline assignment: CDR1 DFQATT and CDR2 SNEGSKA (reference sequence). V lost 3 bases, J lost 5 bases, and 11 bases stayed unmatched. The CDR3 reads CSASRASGGFTETQYF. The CDR3 bases are TGCAGTGCTAGTAGGGCTAGCGGGGGGTTTACGGAGACCCAGTACTTC.

This clonotype was counted many times. This chain uses TRBV20-1 with TRBJ2-3; 9 bases line up with TRBD2. V shed 6 bases, J shed 2 bases, and the junction held 6 bases outside the gene matches. The CDR3 has 14 amino acids. Germline V gene sequence: CDR1 DFQATT, CDR2 SNEGSKA (reference sequence). The CDR3, as DNA: TGCAGTGCACCGGGACTAGCAGCCACAGATACGCAGTATTTT. The encoded protein is CSAPGLAATDTQYF.

The gene calls are TRBV25-1 and TRBJ1-6; D not resolved. CDR1 and CDR2 (germline): MGHDK, SYGVNS. Trimming removed 2 bases at V and 0 bases at J, with 11 bases between. The CDR3 is made up of 17 amino acids. CDR3 sequence: CASSEGIGSSYNSPLHF. The CDR3 bases are TGTGCCAGCAGTGAAGGTATCGGGAGCTCCTATAATTCACCCCTCCACTTT.

At least ten counts were recorded for this clonotype. This rearrangement joins TRBV27 to TRBJ2-5, with D maybe TRBD2 (5 bases). The CDR3 has 13 amino acids. Trimming shortened V by 1 base and J by 3 bases, and 6 bases separated the two germline ends. Looked up from germline, CDR1 is MNHEY and CDR2 is SMNVEV (reference sequence). The DNA for the CDR3 is TGTGCCAGCAGTTTATGGGGAGAAGAGACCCAGTACTTC. Protein: CASSLWGEETQYF.